A single TCR beta chain is shown here with its context. This specimen comes from a study of blood T cell repertoires in COVID-19. Turning to the study itself: Specimens from acute and convalescent COVID-19 originated in the United States, Italy and Spain. The cDNA or gDNA used as material had been derived from T cells, B-cell-depleted T cells, or PBMCs.

Study processing details: Scientists estimated how many nucleated cells there were by amplifying reference gene primers. Here immunoSEQ multiplex PCR was the method, and the copy in TCRdb shows in-frame clones only, minus some. Clone size and V and J calls were adopted from that table, with D and trimming inferred from the DNA. This sample yields more than 80,000 clones, of which approximately 86% are seen a single time; approximately 1.8% belongs to the top ten. The V and J ends lost 6 bases and 8 bases, in that order; junction bases with no gene match: 11. The V gene's germline CDR1 is LNHDA and CDR2 SQIVND (reference sequence). The CDR3 covers 15 residues.

The sample taken for sequencing was peripheral blood. This chain uses TRBV19 with TRBJ1-4, with 8 bases aligning to TRBD1. This clonotype originated in a man older than 75 with acute or convalescent COVID-19. The CDR3 region has the DNA TGTGCCAGTAGAACTTGGACAGGGTCGGAGGAAAAACTGTTTTTT. It is translated as CASRTWTGSEEKLFF. The variable domain in full, completed from reference TRBV19 and TRBJ1-4, reads DGGITQSPKYLFRKEGQNVTLSCEQNLNHDAMYWYRQDPGQGLRLIYYSQIVNDFQKGDIAEGYSVSREKKESFPLTVTSAQKNPTAFYLCASRTWTGSEEKLFFGSGTQLSVL.